The clone carrying this T cell receptor (beta chain) was detected a few times. Its antigen is not known. The CDR3 covers 15 residues. The germline gives CDR1 KGHDR, CDR2 SFDVKD. Germline trimming cut 0 bases from V and 5 bases from J; bases unmatched to any gene: 5. Alongside a J-beta primer mix, a sample-barcoded 5' primer served in a second PCR lasting roughly 7 to 11 cycles. In TCRdb, the 5' RACE reads were re-called with MiXCR into one record per CDR3 protein. In the table there are around 1,000,000 distinct CDR3 sequences, approximately 25% of which are singletons. The sample comes from a study of blood T cells in healthy people across ages. General study findings and limits: Naive T cell percentage strongly correlated with TCR beta diversity.

Individuals who donated were healthy Caucasians from Russia aged 6 to 90. The data were also submitted as part of a second study, on T cells of mothers and their children. According to that study: The cDNA synthesis received all extracted RNA, at about 1.5 ug per 15 ul.

The sequenced sample consisted of blood. This receptor was identified in a girl aged 2 to 9 in good health. This chain connects TRBV24-1 to TRBJ2-5; 7 nucleotides match TRBD1. The DNA of the CDR3 is TGTGCCACCAGTGATTTGCGACAGGGTATGGAGACCCAGTACTTC. Its protein is CATSDLRQGMETQYF.